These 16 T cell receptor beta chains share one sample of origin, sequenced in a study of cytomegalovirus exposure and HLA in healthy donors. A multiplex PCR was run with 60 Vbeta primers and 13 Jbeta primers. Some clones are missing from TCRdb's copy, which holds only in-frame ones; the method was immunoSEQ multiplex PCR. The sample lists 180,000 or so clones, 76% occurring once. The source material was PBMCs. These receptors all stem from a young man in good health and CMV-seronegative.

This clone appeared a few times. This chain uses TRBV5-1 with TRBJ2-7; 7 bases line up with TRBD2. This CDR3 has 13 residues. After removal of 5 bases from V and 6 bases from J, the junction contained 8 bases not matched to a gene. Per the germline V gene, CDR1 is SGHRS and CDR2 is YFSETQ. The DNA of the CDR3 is TGCGCCAGCAGTCGTCTGCCGGGGGGCGAGCAGTACTTC. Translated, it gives CASSRLPGGEQYF.

CDR3 protein: CAWSVLLAGDEQYF. CDR3 coding DNA: TGTGCCTGGAGTGTACTACTAGCGGGAGACGAGCAGTACTTC. This rearrangement joins TRBV30 to TRBJ2-5; 11 bases map to TRBD2. The J call is doubtful: the DNA matches TRBJ2-7 better. The CDR3 spans 14 residues. Per the germline V gene, CDR1 is GTSNPN and CDR2 is SVGIG (reference sequence).

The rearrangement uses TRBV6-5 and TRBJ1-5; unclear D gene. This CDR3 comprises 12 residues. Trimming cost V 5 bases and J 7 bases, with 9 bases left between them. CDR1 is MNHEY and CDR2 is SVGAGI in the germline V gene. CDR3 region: CASSELSQPQHF. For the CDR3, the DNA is TGTGCCAGCAGTGAGCTATCCCAGCCCCAGCATTTT.

CDR3 sequence reads: CASSLGVGPNSPDTQYF. The CDR3 DNA is TGCGCCAGCAGCTTGGGAGTGGGGCCGAACAGCCCAGATACGCAGTATTTT. V and J are TRBV5-1 and TRBJ2-3, with D perhaps matching TRBD1 (5 bases). V shed 0 bases and J shed 4 bases, with 18 bases lying between them. The CDR3 has 17 residues. In germline, CDR1 is SGHRS, CDR2 YFSETQ.

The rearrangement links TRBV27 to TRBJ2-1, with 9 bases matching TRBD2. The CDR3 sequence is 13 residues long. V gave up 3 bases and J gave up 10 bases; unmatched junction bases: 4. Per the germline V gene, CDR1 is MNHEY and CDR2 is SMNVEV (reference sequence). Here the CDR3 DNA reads TGTGCCAGCAGTTTGGGACTAGCTAACGAGCAGTTCTTC. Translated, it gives CASSLGLANEQFF.

The CDR3 spells CASSLNRETYGYTF. Here the CDR3 DNA reads TGCGCCAGCAGCTTGAACAGGGAAACCTATGGCTACACCTTC. The chain uses TRBV5-1 and TRBJ1-2, with D perhaps TRBD1 (6 bases). This CDR3 region has 14 residues. V lost 1 base and J 4 bases, leaving 11 bases between the germline ends. The germline gives CDR1 SGHRS, CDR2 YFSETQ. Using reference TRBV5-1 and TRBJ1-2 for the parts outside the CDR3, the full variable domain is KAGVTQTPRYLIKTRGQQVTLSCSPISGHRSVSWYQQTPGQGLQFLFEYFSETQRNKGNFPGRFSGRQFSNSRSEMNVSTLELGDSALYLCASSLNRETYGYTFGSGTRLTVV.

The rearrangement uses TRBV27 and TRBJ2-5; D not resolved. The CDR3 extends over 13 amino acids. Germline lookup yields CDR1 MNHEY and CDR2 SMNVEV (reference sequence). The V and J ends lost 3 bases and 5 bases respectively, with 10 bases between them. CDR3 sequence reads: CASSFSLGETQYF. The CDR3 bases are TGTGCCAGCAGTTTTAGTCTCGGGGAGACCCAGTACTTC.

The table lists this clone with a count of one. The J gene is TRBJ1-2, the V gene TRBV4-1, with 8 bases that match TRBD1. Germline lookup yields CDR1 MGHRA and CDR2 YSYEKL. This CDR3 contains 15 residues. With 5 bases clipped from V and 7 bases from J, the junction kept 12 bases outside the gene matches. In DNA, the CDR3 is TGCGCCAGCAGCTCCACTGGGGCAGGGGGCGGTGGCTACACCTTC. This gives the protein CASSSTGAGGGGYTF.

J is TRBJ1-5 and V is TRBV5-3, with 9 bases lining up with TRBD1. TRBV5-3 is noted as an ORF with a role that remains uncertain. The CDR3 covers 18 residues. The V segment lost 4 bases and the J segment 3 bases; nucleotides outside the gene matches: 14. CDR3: CARSTGTGPVTFNQPQHF. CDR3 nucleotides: TGTGCCAGAAGCACAGGGACAGGGCCCGTTACCTTCAATCAGCCCCAGCATTTT.

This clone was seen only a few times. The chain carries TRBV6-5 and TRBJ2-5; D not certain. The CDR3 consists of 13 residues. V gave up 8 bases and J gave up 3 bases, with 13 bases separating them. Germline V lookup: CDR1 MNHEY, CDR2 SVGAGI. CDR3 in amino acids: CASAVGLKETQYF. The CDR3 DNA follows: TGTGCCAGCGCGGTCGGGTTGAAAGAGACCCAGTACTTC.

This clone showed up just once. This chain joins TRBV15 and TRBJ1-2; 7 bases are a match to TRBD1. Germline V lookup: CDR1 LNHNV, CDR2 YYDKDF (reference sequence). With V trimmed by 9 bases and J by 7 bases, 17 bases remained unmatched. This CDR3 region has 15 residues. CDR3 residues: CATNDPRWAGGGYTF. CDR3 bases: TGTGCCACGAACGACCCCCGTTGGGCAGGGGGTGGCTACACCTTC.

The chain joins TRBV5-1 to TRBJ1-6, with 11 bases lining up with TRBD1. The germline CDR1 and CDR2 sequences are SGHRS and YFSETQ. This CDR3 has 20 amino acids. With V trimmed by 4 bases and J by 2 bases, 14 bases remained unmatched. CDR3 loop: CASSTDLGTGGGPYNSPLHF. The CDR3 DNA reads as TGCGCCAGCAGCACCGACTTAGGGACAGGGGGAGGCCCCTATAATTCACCCCTCCACTTT.

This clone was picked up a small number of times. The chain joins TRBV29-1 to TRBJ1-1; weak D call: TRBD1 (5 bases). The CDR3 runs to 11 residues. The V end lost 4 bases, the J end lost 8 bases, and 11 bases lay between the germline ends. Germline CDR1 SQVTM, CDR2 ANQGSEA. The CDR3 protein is CSVAPGGEAFF. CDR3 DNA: TGCAGCGTTGCCCCCGGGGGAGAAGCTTTCTTT.

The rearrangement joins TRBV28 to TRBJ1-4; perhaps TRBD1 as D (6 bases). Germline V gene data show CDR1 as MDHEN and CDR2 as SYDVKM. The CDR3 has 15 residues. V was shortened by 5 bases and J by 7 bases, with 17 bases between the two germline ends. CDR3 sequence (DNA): TGTGCCAGCAGTCTCATTCAGGGGAACAGTGAAAAACTGTTTTTT. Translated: CASSLIQGNSEKLFF.

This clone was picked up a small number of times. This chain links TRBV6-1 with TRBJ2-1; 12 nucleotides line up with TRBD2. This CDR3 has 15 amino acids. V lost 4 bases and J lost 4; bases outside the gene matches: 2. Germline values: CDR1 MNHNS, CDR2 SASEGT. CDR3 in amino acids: CASSGTSGDYNEQFF. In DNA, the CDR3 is TGTGCCAGCAGTGGGACTAGCGGGGATTACAATGAGCAGTTCTTC.

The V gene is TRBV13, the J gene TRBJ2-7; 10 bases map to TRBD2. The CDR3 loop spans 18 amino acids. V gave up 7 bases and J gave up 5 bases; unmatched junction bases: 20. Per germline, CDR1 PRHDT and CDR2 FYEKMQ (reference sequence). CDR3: CASTPRRGMVAGGNEQYF. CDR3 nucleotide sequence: TGTGCCAGCACCCCTAGGCGTGGTATGGTAGCGGGGGGAAACGAGCAGTACTTC.